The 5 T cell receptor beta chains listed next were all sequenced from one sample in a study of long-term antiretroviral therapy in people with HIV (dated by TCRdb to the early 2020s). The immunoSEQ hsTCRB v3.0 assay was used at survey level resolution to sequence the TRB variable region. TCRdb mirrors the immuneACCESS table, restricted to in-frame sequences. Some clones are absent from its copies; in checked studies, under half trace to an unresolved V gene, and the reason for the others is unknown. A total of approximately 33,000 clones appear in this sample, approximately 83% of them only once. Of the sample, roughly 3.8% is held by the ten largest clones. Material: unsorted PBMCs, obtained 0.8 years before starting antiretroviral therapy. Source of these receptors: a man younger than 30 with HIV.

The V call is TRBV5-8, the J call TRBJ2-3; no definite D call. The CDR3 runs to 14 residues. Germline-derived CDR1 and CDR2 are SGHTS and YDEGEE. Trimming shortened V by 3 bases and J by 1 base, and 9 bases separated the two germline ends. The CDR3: CASSWNGGTDTQYF. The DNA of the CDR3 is TGTGCCAGCAGCTGGAATGGGGGCACAGATACGCAGTATTTT.

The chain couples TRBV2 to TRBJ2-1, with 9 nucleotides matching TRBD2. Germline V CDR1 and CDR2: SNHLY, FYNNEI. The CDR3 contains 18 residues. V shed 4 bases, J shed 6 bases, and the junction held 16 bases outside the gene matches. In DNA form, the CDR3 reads TGTGCCAGCAGTGTCCAGGGATTGGCGGGGGGGATCGCCAATGAGCAGTTCTTC. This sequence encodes CASSVQGLAGGIANEQFF.

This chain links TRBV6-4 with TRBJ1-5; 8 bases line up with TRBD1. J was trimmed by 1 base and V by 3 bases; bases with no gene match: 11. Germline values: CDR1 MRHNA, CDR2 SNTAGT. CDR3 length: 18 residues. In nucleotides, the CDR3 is TGTGCCAGCAGTGATAGGGTAGGCAGGGGGCGGAGCAATCAGCCCCAGCATTTT. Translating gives CASSDRVGRGRSNQPQHF.

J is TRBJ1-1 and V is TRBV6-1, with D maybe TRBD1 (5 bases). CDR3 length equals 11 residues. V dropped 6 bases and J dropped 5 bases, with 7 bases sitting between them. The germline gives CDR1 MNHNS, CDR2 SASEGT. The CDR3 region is CASRQETEAFF. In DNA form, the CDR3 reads TGTGCCAGCAGACAGGAGACTGAAGCTTTCTTT.

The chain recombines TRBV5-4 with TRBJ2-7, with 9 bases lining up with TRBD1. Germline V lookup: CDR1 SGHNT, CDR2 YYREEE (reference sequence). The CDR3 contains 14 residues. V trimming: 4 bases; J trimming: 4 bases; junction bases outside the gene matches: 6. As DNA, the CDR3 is TGTGCCAGCAGCGGGGGGGGGACAGGGTACGAGCAGTACTTC. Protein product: CASSGGGTGYEQYF. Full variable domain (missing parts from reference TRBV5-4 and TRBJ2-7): ETGVTQSPTHLIKTRGQQVTLRCSSQSGHNTVSWYQQALGQGPQFIFQYYREEENGRGNFPPRFSGLQFPNYSSELNVNALELDDSALYLCASSGGGTGYEQYFGPGTRLTVT.